Below, 28 T cell receptor beta chains from the same sample are listed, as sequenced in a study of OX40 agonist ivuxolimab in advanced cancers. The table came from immunoSEQ multiplex PCR; TCRdb's copy has only in-frame clones and leaves some out. The table includes more than 80,000 clones, 90% detected once. The sample in question was CD4+ or CD8+ T cells sorted from blood, obtained in a trial of the OX40 agonist ivuxolimab. Every receptor here comes from an adult with an advanced solid tumor such as melanoma, head and neck, liver or kidney cancer.

The chain has TRBV7-9 and TRBJ1-4; D remains unclear. Germline V lookup: CDR1 SEHNR, CDR2 FQNEAQ (reference sequence). With 5 bases removed from V and 5 bases from J, the gap between germline ends came to 15 bases. The CDR3 loop spans 15 amino acids. The CDR3 loop reads CASSPRVVGNEKLFF. The CDR3, as DNA: TGTGCCAGCAGCCCAAGAGTGGTAGGAAATGAAAAACTGTTTTTT. The complete variable domain, with remaining parts taken from reference TRBV7-9 and TRBJ1-4, reads DTGVSQNPRHKITKRGQNVTFRCDPISEHNRLYWYRQTLGQGPEFLTYFQNEAQLEKSRLLSDRFSAERPKGSFSTLEIQRTEQGDSAMYLCASSPRVVGNEKLFFGSGTQLSVL.

The rearrangement joins TRBV10-1 to TRBJ2-3, with D possibly matching TRBD2 (5 bases). CDR3 length equals 17 residues. Trimming removed 6 bases at V and 0 bases at J, with 19 bases between. CDR1 WNHNN and CDR2 SYGVQD come from the germline V gene (reference sequence). CDR3 in amino acids: CASSAIGPGLSTDTQYF. The CDR3 region has the DNA TGCGCCAGCAGCGCCATAGGGCCCGGACTCAGCACAGATACGCAGTATTTT.

The gene calls are TRBV7-9 and TRBJ2-3; D gene ambiguous. Germline CDR1 is SEHNR and CDR2 is FQNEAQ (reference sequence). The ends were cut back, 5 bases at V and 3 bases at J, with 15 bases in the middle. The CDR3 runs 15 residues. The CDR3 reads CASSPPGFLTDTQYF. The CDR3 region has the DNA TGTGCCAGCAGCCCCCCCGGATTCTTAACAGATACGCAGTATTTT.

This clone was picked up a small number of times. The chain has TRBV7-2 and TRBJ1-5, with 9 bases aligning to TRBD1. Germline loops: CDR1 SGHTA, CDR2 FQGNSA. CDR3 length equals 15 residues. J gave up 5 bases and V 2 bases, and 4 bases lay outside the gene matches. CDR3 in DNA: TGTGCCAGCAGCTTACGGACAGGGGACCATCAGCCCCAGCATTTT. Its protein is CASSLRTGDHQPQHF.

V is TRBV28 and J is TRBJ1-5; the D is unclear. Germline V gives CDR1 MDHEN, CDR2 SYDVKM. V lost 1 base to trimming and J lost 6 bases, with 4 bases between them. The CDR3 length is 12 residues. CDR3 DNA sequence: TGTGCCAGCAGTTTATCAGGTCAGCCCCAGCATTTT. Amino acid sequence: CASSLSGQPQHF.

This chain joins TRBV7-2 and TRBJ2-1; the D call may be TRBD1 or TRBD2 (5 bases each). There are 15 residues in the CDR3. The germline CDR1 and CDR2 sequences are SGHTA and FQGNSA. Trimming shortened V by 6 bases and J by 0 bases, and 12 bases separated the two germline ends. This chain's CDR3 is CASSPGTDSYNEQFF. As DNA, the CDR3 is TGTGCCAGCAGTCCCGGGACGGACTCCTACAATGAGCAGTTCTTC.

The genes are TRBV28 and TRBJ1-3; D uncertain. This CDR3 has 15 amino acids. V was cut by 2 bases and J by 0 bases, with 8 bases left in between. Germline V gives CDR1 MDHEN, CDR2 SYDVKM. For the CDR3, the DNA is TGTGCCAGCAGTTTAAGACCGATCTCTGGAAACACCATATATTTT. This translates into CASSLRPISGNTIYF.

The chain is built from TRBV19 and TRBJ2-1; the match to TRBD2 covers 7 bases. Germline CDR1 is LNHDA and CDR2 is SQIVND (reference sequence). The trim removed 1 base at V and 6 bases at J, leaving 3 bases unmatched. The CDR3 contains 14 residues. This CDR3 reads CASSIAGGPNEQFF. The CDR3 nucleotides are TGTGCCAGTAGTATAGCGGGGGGACCCAATGAGCAGTTCTTC.

The V gene is TRBV5-1, the J gene TRBJ2-3, with unresolved D. With 4 bases removed from V and 4 bases from J, the gap between germline ends came to 16 bases. This CDR3 contains 15 residues. Germline V gives CDR1 SGHRS, CDR2 YFSETQ. CDR3 sequence: CASSQDRVRADTQYF. DNA for the CDR3: TGCGCCAGCAGCCAGGACCGGGTTCGGGCAGATACGCAGTATTTT.

This clone has only a few counts. The rearrangement links TRBV19 to TRBJ1-2; TRBD1 might be the D (6 bases). V was shortened by 4 bases and J by 14 bases, with 20 bases between the two germline ends. Germline CDR1 and CDR2: LNHDA and SQIVND (reference sequence). The CDR3 is 13 residues long. The DNA for the CDR3 is TGTGCCAGTAGTACGAAATCACAGGGAATAGGGACCTTC. Protein product: CASSTKSQGIGTF. The whole variable domain, remainder taken from reference TRBV19 and TRBJ1-2, is DGGITQSPKYLFRKEGQNVTLSCEQNLNHDAMYWYRQDPGQGLRLIYYSQIVNDFQKGDIAEGYSVSREKKESFPLTVTSAQKNPTAFYLCASSTKSQGIGTFGSGTRLTVV.

The chain is built from TRBV10-2 and TRBJ2-4; D is undetermined. This CDR3 is built from 13 residues. CDR1 and CDR2 from the germline V gene are WSHSY and SAAADI. V was clipped by 4 bases and J by 7 bases, with 11 bases between them. The CDR3 reads CASSGPGANIQYF. CDR3 DNA: TGCGCCAGCAGTGGGCCAGGTGCTAACATTCAGTACTTC.

The V gene is TRBV28, the J gene TRBJ1-5, with D uncertain. The CDR3 covers 14 residues. Germline loops: CDR1 MDHEN, CDR2 SYDVKM. V was trimmed by 2 bases and J by 4 bases, leaving 9 bases between them. The CDR3 DNA reads TGTGCCAGCAGTTTAAATTGGCAGAATCAGCCCCAGCATTTT. It yields the protein CASSLNWQNQPQHF.

The CDR3 sequence is CASSFFSSGYNEQFF. The DNA for the CDR3 is TGTGCCAGCAGCTTCTTTAGCAGCGGCTACAATGAGCAGTTCTTC. The chain couples TRBV7-2 to TRBJ2-1, with D perhaps matching TRBD2 (5 bases). The CDR3 consists of 15 residues. CDR1 SGHTA and CDR2 FQGNSA come from the germline V gene. V was clipped by 3 bases and J by 3 bases, with 12 bases between them.

The chain is built from TRBV11-2 and TRBJ2-5; D may correspond to TRBD1 or TRBD2 (5 bases each). The CDR3 covers 13 residues. Germline CDR1 reads SGHAT; CDR2 reads FQNNGV. V was cut by 7 bases and J by 4 bases, with 13 bases left in between. The CDR3 coding sequence is TGTGCCAGCACCTTCGGGGCCGCAGAGACCCAGTACTTC. It codes for CASTFGAAETQYF.

This clone appeared once. The J gene is TRBJ1-2, the V gene TRBV29-1; 7 bases map to TRBD1. CDR1 is SQVTM, CDR2 ANQGSEA, per germline. CDR3 length equals 15 residues. V lost 3 bases to trimming and J lost 6 bases; unmatched junction nucleotides: 13. CDR3 in amino acids: CSVETGLGKINGYTF. The CDR3 DNA reads TGCAGCGTTGAGACAGGGCTAGGGAAGATAAATGGCTACACCTTC.

The chain is built from TRBV6-1 and TRBJ1-5; D unclear. Trimming took 6 bases from V and 5 from J, leaving 11 bases between them. The CDR3 has 13 amino acids. The germline CDR1 and CDR2 sequences are MNHNS and SASEGT. CDR3 in DNA: TGTGCCAGCAGCCCCTACGGGTATCAGCCCCAGCATTTT. Translated, it gives CASSPYGYQPQHF.

This chain joins TRBV2 and TRBJ1-1; 8 positions match TRBD1. Germline CDR1 is SNHLY and CDR2 is FYNNEI. This CDR3 region has 16 residues. V lost 9 bases to trimming and J lost 1 base; unmatched junction nucleotides: 13. For the CDR3, the DNA is TGTGCCAGGAGCCGGGACAGGCCAATAGGGAACACTGAAGCTTTCTTT. Translating gives CARSRDRPIGNTEAFF.

The chain joins TRBV5-1 to TRBJ2-3; D possibly uses TRBD1 or TRBD2 (5 bases each). V gave up 4 bases and J gave up 1 base, with 16 bases separating them. CDR3 length: 16 amino acids. Per the germline V gene, CDR1 is SGHRS and CDR2 is YFSETQ. CDR3 sequence reads: CASSDDAGRGTDTQYF. The CDR3 DNA reads as TGCGCCAGCAGCGACGACGCAGGGAGAGGCACAGATACGCAGTATTTT.

The CDR3 sequence is CASSVGRSAHTGELFF. CDR3 DNA sequence: TGTGCCAGCAGCGTAGGAAGGTCGGCGCACACCGGGGAGCTGTTTTTT. The chain carries TRBV9 and TRBJ2-2; D gene ambiguous. Trimming cost V 0 bases and J 3 bases, with 12 bases left between them. The CDR3 contains 16 residues. Germline CDR1 is SGDLS and CDR2 is YYNGEE.

The chain is built from TRBV18 and TRBJ1-3; the match to TRBD1 covers 7 bases. The CDR3 spans 16 residues. Germline lookup yields CDR1 KGHSH and CDR2 LQKENI. The trim removed 2 bases at V and 0 bases at J, leaving 4 bases unmatched. In DNA form, the CDR3 reads TGTGCCAGCTCACCAGGAGGGGGCCACTCTGGAAACACCATATATTTT. This sequence encodes CASSPGGGHSGNTIYF. The variable domain in full, with the rest retrieved from reference TRBV18 and TRBJ1-3, is NAGVMQNPRHLVRRRGQEARLRCSPMKGHSHVYWYRQLPEEGLKFMVYLQKENIIDESGMPKERFSAEFPKEGPSILRIQQVVRGDSAAYFCASSPGGGHSGNTIYFGEGSWLTVV.

The chain carries TRBV29-1 and TRBJ2-3; TRBD1 or TRBD2 may be the D gene (5 bases each). Trimming cost V 8 bases and J 4 bases, with 13 bases left between them. The CDR3 sequence is 12 residues long. The germline V gene has CDR1 SQVTM and CDR2 ANQGSEA. The CDR3 coding sequence is TGCAGCACAGACGAGGGGTCAGATACGCAGTATTTT. It is translated as CSTDEGSDTQYF.

V gene TRBV5-4 combines with J gene TRBJ2-2; D call uncertain. This CDR3 spans 14 amino acids. V lost 3 bases to trimming and J lost 6 bases, with 12 bases between them. Germline V CDR1 and CDR2: SGHNT, YYREEE (reference sequence). The CDR3 nucleotides read TGTGCCAGCAGCTCGCAGGTTAACCCCGGGGAGCTGTTTTTT. Translated: CASSSQVNPGELFF.

The CDR3 DNA reads TGTGCCAGTAGTTTCGGACAGTCGTTCTATGGCTACACCTTC. Its translation is CASSFGQSFYGYTF. The chain uses TRBV19 and TRBJ1-2, with D perhaps TRBD1 (6 bases). The CDR3 length is 14 residues. Trimming removed 5 bases at V and 4 bases at J, with 14 bases between. The V gene's germline CDR1 is LNHDA and CDR2 SQIVND (reference sequence). The full variable domain, completed using reference TRBV19 and TRBJ1-2, is DGGITQSPKYLFRKEGQNVTLSCEQNLNHDAMYWYRQDPGQGLRLIYYSQIVNDFQKGDIAEGYSVSREKKESFPLTVTSAQKNPTAFYLCASSFGQSFYGYTFGSGTRLTVV.

The chain is built from TRBV2 and TRBJ2-3; no reliable D call. V was shortened by 8 bases and J by 1 base, with 10 bases between the two germline ends. Germline V gene data show CDR1 as SNHLY and CDR2 as FYNNEI. The CDR3 is 13 residues long. The CDR3 DNA sequence: TGTGCCAGCTTTGCGGAACGCACAGATACGCAGTATTTT. Translation: CASFAERTDTQYF.

The chain is built from TRBV19 and TRBJ2-3; D is uncertain. V dropped 5 bases and J dropped 6 bases, with 12 bases sitting between them. The CDR3 is 13 amino acids. The germline CDR1 and CDR2 sequences are LNHDA and SQIVND (reference sequence). This CDR3 is CASSPSTGDTQYF. CDR3 DNA sequence: TGTGCCAGTAGTCCGTCGACGGGCGATACGCAGTATTTT.

This rearrangement joins TRBV27 to TRBJ1-2; 8 bases are shared with TRBD1. In germline, CDR1 is MNHEY, CDR2 SMNVEV (reference sequence). There are 12 residues in the CDR3. J lost 8 bases, V lost 10 bases, and 9 bases had no gene match. The CDR3 nucleotides read TGTGCCACCTCTGCAGGGGGCGGAGGCTACACCTTC. The encoded protein is CATSAGGGGYTF.

The CDR3 protein is CAPRDKTGQPETYYGYTF. The CDR3 bases are TGTGCCCCCAGGGACAAAACCGGGCAGCCTGAAACCTACTATGGCTACACCTTC. The rearrangement links TRBV11-3 to TRBJ1-2; D is perhaps TRBD1 (6 bases). Germline assignment: CDR1 SGHNT and CDR2 YENEEA. Trimming removed 11 bases at V and 3 bases at J, with 31 bases between. CDR3 size: 18 residues.

The genes are TRBV7-9 and TRBJ1-6; D unclear. The CDR3 is 12 amino acids. Per germline, CDR1 SEHNR and CDR2 FQNEAQ (reference sequence). Trimming removed 1 base from V and 8 bases from J, with 3 bases in between. CDR3 DNA: TGTGCCAGCAGCTTAGAGGATTCACCCCTCCACTTT. Protein: CASSLEDSPLHF.